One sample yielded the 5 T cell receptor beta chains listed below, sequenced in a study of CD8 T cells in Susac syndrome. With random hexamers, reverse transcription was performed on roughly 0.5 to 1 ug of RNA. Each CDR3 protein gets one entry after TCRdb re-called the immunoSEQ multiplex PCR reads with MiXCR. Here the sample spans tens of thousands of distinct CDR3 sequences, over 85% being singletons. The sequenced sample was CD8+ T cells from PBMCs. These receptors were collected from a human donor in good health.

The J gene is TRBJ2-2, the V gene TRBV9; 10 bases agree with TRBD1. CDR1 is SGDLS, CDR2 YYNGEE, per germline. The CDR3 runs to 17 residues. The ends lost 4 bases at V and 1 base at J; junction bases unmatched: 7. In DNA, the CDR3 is TGTGCCAGCAGCTTCCCACGGACAGGGGGGAACACCGGGGAGCTGTTTTTT. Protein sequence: CASSFPRTGGNTGELFF.

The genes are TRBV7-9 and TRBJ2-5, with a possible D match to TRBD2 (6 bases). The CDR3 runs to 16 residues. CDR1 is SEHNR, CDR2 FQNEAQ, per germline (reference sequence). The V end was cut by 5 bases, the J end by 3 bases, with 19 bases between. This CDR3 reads CASSPSIGLAKETQYF. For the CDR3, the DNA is TGTGCCAGCAGCCCTTCGATCGGGCTAGCGAAAGAGACCCAGTACTTC.

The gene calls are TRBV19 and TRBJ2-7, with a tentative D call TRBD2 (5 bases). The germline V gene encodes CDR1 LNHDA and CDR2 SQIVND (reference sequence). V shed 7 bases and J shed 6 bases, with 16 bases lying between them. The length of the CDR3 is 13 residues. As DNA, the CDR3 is TGTGCCAGTACCTTCTCAGGACGGGGCGAGCAGTACTTC. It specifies CASTFSGRGEQYF.

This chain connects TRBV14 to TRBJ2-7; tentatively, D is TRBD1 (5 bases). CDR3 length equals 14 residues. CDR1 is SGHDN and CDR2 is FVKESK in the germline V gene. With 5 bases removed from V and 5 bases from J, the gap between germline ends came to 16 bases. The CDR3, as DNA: TGTGCCAGCAGCAAATGGACACTTCCTAACGAGCAGTACTTC. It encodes CASSKWTLPNEQYF.

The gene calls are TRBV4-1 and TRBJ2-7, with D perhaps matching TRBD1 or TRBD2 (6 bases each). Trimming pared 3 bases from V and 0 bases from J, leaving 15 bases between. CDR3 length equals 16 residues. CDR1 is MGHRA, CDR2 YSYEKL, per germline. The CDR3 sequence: CASSHLTGGSSYEQYF. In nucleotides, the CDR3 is TGCGCCAGCAGCCACCTCACCGGGGGCAGCTCCTACGAGCAGTACTTC.